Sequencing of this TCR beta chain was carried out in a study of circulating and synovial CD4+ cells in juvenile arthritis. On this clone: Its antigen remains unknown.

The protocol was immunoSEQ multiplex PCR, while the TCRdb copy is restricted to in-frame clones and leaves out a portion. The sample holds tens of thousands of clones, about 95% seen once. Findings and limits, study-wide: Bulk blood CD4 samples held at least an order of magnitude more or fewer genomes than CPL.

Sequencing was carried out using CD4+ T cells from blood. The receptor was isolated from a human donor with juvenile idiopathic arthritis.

The CDR3 loop is CASSLGLQETQYF. The CDR3, as DNA: TGTGCCAGCTCACTGGGACTCCAAGAGACCCAGTACTTC. The chain joins TRBV18 to TRBJ2-5; maybe TRBD2 (6 bases). The V end lost 4 bases, the J end lost 1 base, and 7 bases lay between the germline ends. The germline CDR1 and CDR2 sequences are KGHSH and LQKENI. CDR3 length: 13 residues.